Listed here are 20 T cell receptor beta chains from one sample, sequenced in a study of T-cell reconstitution after alpha-beta-depleted transplantation in children. TCRbeta library construction was performed incorporating unique molecular identifiers. MiXCR was run by TCRdb on the PCR reads, yielding one entry per CDR3 protein. Of about 640,000 distinct CDR3 sequences detected, roughly 17% appear once; the ten largest clones hold about 1.1%. Here the sequenced sample was PBMCs from the stem cell graft donor, taken from the stem cell graft. The source of these receptors is a human donor who donated a stem cell graft to a child with acute myeloid leukemia.

At least ten counts were recorded for this clonotype. The chain joins TRBV7-3 to TRBJ2-2; D may be TRBD2 (5 bases). Trimming took off 5 bases at V and 5 bases at J, with 18 bases between the two ends. CDR1 is SGHTA and CDR2 is FQGTGA in the germline V gene. The CDR3 has 16 residues. CDR3 loop: CASSRNGLSGTGELFF. The CDR3 DNA is TGTGCCAGCAGCCGCAATGGACTGTCGGGGACCGGGGAGCTGTTTTTT.

This clonotype was seen many times. The genes are TRBV29-1 and TRBJ1-3; D is undetermined. Germline loops: CDR1 SQVTM, CDR2 ANQGSEA. Trimming removed 0 bases at V and 0 bases at J, with 12 bases between. This CDR3 spans 16 amino acids. The CDR3 DNA is TGCAGCGTTGAAGATCCTGCCGCGGACTCTGGAAACACCATATATTTT. Encoded protein: CSVEDPAADSGNTIYF.

This clonotype appeared a few times. This chain joins TRBV7-9 and TRBJ1-1; D unclear. Looked up from germline, CDR1 is SEHNR and CDR2 is FQNEAQ (reference sequence). The ends were cut back, 0 bases at V and 0 bases at J, with 14 bases in the middle. CDR3 length: 17 amino acids. The CDR3 protein is CASSLARWEGMNTEAFF. CDR3 nucleotide sequence: TGTGCCAGCAGCTTAGCAAGGTGGGAGGGAATGAACACTGAAGCTTTCTTT.

The sample holds a few counts of this clonotype. The rearrangement links TRBV12-3 or TRBV12-4 to TRBJ1-2, with D unclear. V was clipped by 3 bases and J by 4 bases, with 12 bases between them. CDR3 length equals 14 residues. CDR3 coding DNA: TGTGCCAGCAGTTTGCTTGAGGGCCTCTATGGCTACACCTTC. Its translation is CASSLLEGLYGYTF.

This clonotype was seen repeatedly, ten times or more. The J gene is TRBJ1-6, the V gene TRBV25-1; 7 bases agree with TRBD1. V was clipped by 10 bases and J by 10 bases; unmatched bases: 10. Per the germline V gene, CDR1 is MGHDK and CDR2 is SYGVNS. This CDR3 spans 13 amino acids. CDR3 loop: CATNQGGNSPLHF. The CDR3 DNA follows: TGTGCCACAAATCAGGGGGGAAACTCACCCCTCCACTTT.

This clonotype was counted a few times. The V and J genes are TRBV6-1 and TRBJ2-1; 9 bases line up with TRBD1. This CDR3 region has 15 residues. Trimming cost V 5 bases and J 2 bases; bases outside gene matches: 4. Germline V gene lookup returns CDR1 MNHNS and CDR2 SASEGT. The CDR3 DNA sequence: TGTGCCAGCAGTACGGACAGGGGCCCCTACAATGAGCAGTTCTTC. Translating it yields CASSTDRGPYNEQFF.

The chain is built from TRBV6-2 or TRBV6-3 and TRBJ2-2, with D hard to call. Germline loops: CDR1 MNHEY, CDR2 SVGEGT. V shed 4 bases and J shed 6 bases, with 9 bases lying between them. The CDR3 has 13 amino acids. The CDR3 DNA is TGTGCCAGCAGTTCCCGAAGCCCCGGGGAGCTGTTTTTT. Protein product: CASSSRSPGELFF.

There are many counts of this clonotype. This chain uses TRBV20-1 with TRBJ1-5; 10 nucleotides line up with TRBD1. J was trimmed by 9 bases and V by 8 bases; bases with no gene match: 7. The CDR3 extends over 12 amino acids. Germline CDR1 is DFQATT and CDR2 is SNEGSKA (reference sequence). CDR3 sequence reads: CSLDRGNRPQHF. CDR3 DNA sequence: TGCAGTCTGGACAGGGGGAACCGGCCCCAGCATTTT.

This clonotype has a count of ten or more. V is TRBV20-1 and J is TRBJ1-5; D gene ambiguous. This CDR3 region has 15 residues. Germline-derived CDR1 and CDR2 are DFQATT and SNEGSKA (reference sequence). V lost 0 bases to trimming and J lost 7 bases, with 16 bases between them. The CDR3: CSARDLEGKGQPQHF. CDR3 in DNA: TGCAGTGCTAGAGATCTTGAAGGGAAAGGGCAGCCCCAGCATTTT.

This clonotype was recorded a few times. Germline and junction disagree at one end, which may indicate a read error. CDR3 sequence (DNA): TGTGCCAGCACACCAAGCGGTACCGACAGGGGCAAAAACATTCAGTACTTC. Protein: CASTPSGTDRGKNIQYF. The chain employs TRBV18 and TRBJ2-4, with 8 bases that match TRBD1. The CDR3 is 17 amino acids. Germline V CDR1 and CDR2: KGHSH, LQKENI.

V usage is TRBV5-1 and J usage is TRBJ1-3; 10 bases agree with TRBD1. With V trimmed by 0 bases and J by 4 bases, 13 bases remained unmatched. This CDR3 comprises 19 residues. Germline CDR1 SGHRS, CDR2 YFSETQ. CDR3 bases: TGCGCCAGCAGCTTGGTGGGACAGGGGTTCTCGGGCTCCGGAAACACCATATATTTT. Protein sequence: CASSLVGQGFSGSGNTIYF.

The chain links TRBV7-3 to TRBJ2-3, with D unresolved. The CDR3 loop spans 12 amino acids. V was shortened by 4 bases and J by 6 bases, with 8 bases between the two germline ends. The V gene's germline CDR1 is SGHTA and CDR2 FQGTGA. The CDR3 DNA reads TGTGCCAGCAGCTCAATCGGGGATACGCAGTATTTT. Encoded protein: CASSSIGDTQYF.

The chain is built from TRBV12-3 or TRBV12-4 and TRBJ1-1, with 11 positions matching TRBD1. V lost 7 bases, J lost 5 bases, and 6 bases stayed unmatched. There are 14 residues in the CDR3. The CDR3 here is CASNPRDRGTEAFF. Written as DNA, the CDR3 is TGTGCCAGCAATCCCCGGGACAGGGGGACTGAAGCTTTCTTT.

This clonotype was detected many times. The chain uses TRBV20-1 and TRBJ1-2; TRBD1 is a possible D gene (5 bases). The CDR3 length is 11 residues. CDR1 and CDR2 (germline): DFQATT, SNEGSKA (reference sequence). The CDR3 nucleotides read TGCACCCTCCTTCAGGGTGGAGGCTACACCTTC. Translating gives CTLLQGGGYTF.

CDR3 bases: TGTGCCAGCAGCTTAGTGGGCGGGGAGAACACTGAAGCTTTCTTT. The encoded protein is CASSLVGGENTEAFF. The genes are TRBV7-2 and TRBJ1-1; no clear D. V was cut by 1 base and J by 1 base, with 10 bases left in between. Germline values: CDR1 SGHTA, CDR2 FQGNSA. This CDR3 has 15 residues.

This clonotype was seen a single time. CDR3 protein: CASSPGDNPYEQYF. Here the CDR3 DNA reads TGCGCCAGCAGCCCAGGGGACAACCCCTACGAGCAGTACTTC. This sequence joins TRBV5-1 and TRBJ2-7, with D possibly matching TRBD1 (6 bases). The germline CDR1 and CDR2 sequences are SGHRS and YFSETQ. This CDR3 is built from 14 residues. Trimming took off 4 bases at V and 2 bases at J, with 13 bases between the two ends. Filled out from reference TRBV5-1 and TRBJ2-7, the complete variable domain reads KAGVTQTPRYLIKTRGQQVTLSCSPISGHRSVSWYQQTPGQGLQFLFEYFSETQRNKGNFPGRFSGRQFSNSRSEMNVSTLELGDSALYLCASSPGDNPYEQYFGPGTRLTVT.

This clonotype was recorded many times. The genes are TRBV29-1 and TRBJ1-2; D remains unclear. Germline assignment: CDR1 SQVTM and CDR2 ANQGSEA. The V and J ends lost 6 bases and 1 base respectively, with 9 bases between them. This CDR3 has 12 residues. As DNA, the CDR3 is TGCAGCGTGGAGAAGAATAACTATGGCTACACCTTC. It specifies CSVEKNNYGYTF.

This clonotype was observed a single time. The chain carries TRBV6-2 or TRBV6-3 and TRBJ2-7, with D possibly being TRBD2 (5 bases). The CDR3 extends over 15 amino acids. Germline V gives CDR1 MNHEY, CDR2 SVGEGT. V dropped 5 bases and J dropped 0 bases, with 14 bases sitting between them. CDR3 residues: CASSTQRSTSYEQYV. The CDR3 DNA reads as TGTGCCAGCAGTACCCAGCGGAGCACCTCCTACGAGCAGTACGTC.

The chain uses TRBV7-3 and TRBJ2-7, with 12 bases that match TRBD1. CDR3 length: 14 amino acids. V was clipped by 5 bases and J by 6 bases; unmatched bases: 5. Germline CDR1 is SGHTA and CDR2 is FQGTGA. This chain's CDR3 is CASSQGQGAGEQYF. The CDR3 nucleotides read TGTGCCAGCAGCCAGGGACAGGGGGCAGGCGAGCAGTACTTC.

A few counts support this clonotype. This chain links TRBV20-1 with TRBJ1-4; TRBD1 agrees at 7 bases. CDR1 is DFQATT, CDR2 SNEGSKA, per germline (reference sequence). This CDR3 is 15 amino acids long. Losses at the gene ends were 0 bases for V and 8 bases for J; bases not matched to a gene: 9. The CDR3 nucleotides read TGCAGTGCTAGAGATACAGGGGCTCCCCGGGAAAAACTGTTTTTT. Amino acids: CSARDTGAPREKLFF.